The 9 T cell receptor beta chains presented below share a single source sample, sequenced in a study of patients and donors after allogeneic stem cell transplantation. One entry per CDR3 protein, called by TCRdb with MiXCR from the RT-PCR reads. The table shows 70,000 to 95,000 distinct CDR3 sequences, with 5% occurring only once. Source material: blood, either unsorted or a sorted T cell fraction (not recorded which). These receptors all stem from a human donor who was either an allogeneic HSCT recipient or a stem cell or donor lymphocyte infusion donor (not recorded which). It is not recorded whose cells these are; they may come from a transplant donor.

This clonotype came up many times. This chain links TRBV11-2 with TRBJ2-1; D call uncertain. V was clipped by 7 bases and J by 0 bases, with 13 bases between them. The germline CDR1 and CDR2 sequences are SGHAT and FQNNGV. The length of the CDR3 is 15 residues. The CDR3 loop is CASTAQTSSYNEQFF. DNA for the CDR3: TGTGCCAGCACGGCCCAAACAAGCTCCTACAATGAGCAGTTCTTC. The variable domain in full, with the rest retrieved from reference TRBV11-2 and TRBJ2-1, is EAGVAQSPRYKIIEKRQSVAFWCNPISGHATLYWYQQILGQGPKLLIQFQNNGVVDDSQLPKDRFSAERLKGVDSTLKIQPAKLEDSAVYLCASTAQTSSYNEQFFGPGTRLTVL.

This clonotype was seen ten or more times. The chain carries TRBV5-1 and TRBJ2-1; 9 bases line up with TRBD2. CDR1 and CDR2 from the germline V gene are SGHRS and YFSETQ. There are 16 residues in the CDR3. The V segment lost 0 bases and the J segment 5 bases; nucleotides outside the gene matches: 6. The CDR3 DNA reads TGCGCCAGCAGCTTGGTGGGCACTAGCGGGCACAATGAGCAGTTCTTC. Its protein product is CASSLVGTSGHNEQFF.

The chain combines TRBV7-8 with TRBJ2-3; D is unclear. This CDR3 spans 15 amino acids. Per germline, CDR1 SGHVS and CDR2 FQNEAQ. The germline V and J ends were trimmed by 2 bases and 4 bases, with 13 bases remaining between them. The CDR3, as DNA: TGTGCCAGCAGCTTACTCCAATTGAGGTCAGATACGCAGTATTTT. It specifies CASSLLQLRSDTQYF.

Concerning this clonotype: It may be a read error: a sequence one base away is much more abundant. The chain carries TRBV2 and TRBJ1-4; D is perhaps TRBD1 (6 bases). Germline V CDR1 and CDR2: SNHLY, FYNNEI. The CDR3 runs to 14 residues. The CDR3 protein is CASSQRGEGEKLVF. CDR3 DNA sequence: TGTGCCAGCAGCCAGAGGGGGGAAGGCGAAAAACTGGTTTTT.

For the CDR3, the DNA is TGTGCCAGCAGTTCCGCCGGGAGCTCCTACGAGCAGTACTTC. It encodes CASSSAGSSYEQYF. The rearrangement uses TRBV27 and TRBJ2-7; possible D gene TRBD2, 6 bases. This CDR3 has 14 amino acids. The V gene lost 4 bases and the J gene lost 0 bases, with 10 bases spanning the gap. Germline V gene lookup returns CDR1 MNHEY and CDR2 SMNVEV (reference sequence).

This clonotype was counted many times. The chain combines TRBV5-1 with TRBJ2-2; possible D gene TRBD2, 5 bases. The CDR3 runs to 15 residues. With 0 bases removed from V and 6 bases from J, the gap between germline ends came to 12 bases. Germline CDR1 and CDR2: SGHRS and YFSETQ. Written as DNA, the CDR3 is TGCGCCAGCAGCTTGGCCATTTTGGGAGCCGGGGAGCTGTTTTTT. Translating it yields CASSLAILGAGELFF.

The table lists this clonotype with many counts. V usage is TRBV10-1 and J usage is TRBJ2-3; 12 bases are shared with TRBD2. The V segment lost 7 bases and the J segment 4 bases; nucleotides outside the gene matches: 3. CDR1 and CDR2 (germline): WNHNN, SYGVQD (reference sequence). CDR3 length equals 14 residues. The CDR3, as DNA: TGCGCCAGCACCCTAGCGGGAGGGGCAGATACGCAGTATTTT. Translation: CASTLAGGADTQYF.

This clonotype is medium-sized. The junction differs from germline at one of its ends, possibly a read error. V usage is TRBV29-1 and J usage is TRBJ1-2; TRBD1 is a possible D gene (5 bases). Germline V lookup: CDR1 SQVTM, CDR2 ANQGSEA. There are 15 residues in the CDR3. This chain's CDR3 is CSVDAGQSFNSGYTF. As DNA, the CDR3 is TGCAGCGTTGACGCGGGGCAGTCCTTCAACTCTGGCTACACCTTC.

The chain joins TRBV11-2 to TRBJ2-2; 9 bases agree with TRBD1. The CDR3 length is 16 residues. The trim removed 5 bases at V and 1 base at J, leaving 5 bases unmatched. CDR1 and CDR2 (germline): SGHAT, FQNNGV. CDR3 nucleotides: TGTGCCAGCAGCCCTAACAGGGGGCGGAACACCGGGGAGCTGTTTTTT. Translated: CASSPNRGRNTGELFF.